This TCR beta chain derives from a study of blood T cell repertoires in COVID-19. On the study more broadly: Acute and convalescent COVID-19 specimens originated in the United States, Italy and Spain. Sources were T cells, B-cell-depleted T cells, or PBMCs; the material itself was cDNA or gDNA.

Germline lookup yields CDR1 SGHDT and CDR2 YYEEEE. The CDR3 is made up of 16 amino acids. Trimming pared 3 bases from V and 4 bases from J, leaving 18 bases between. Per the original methods: Estimation of nucleated cell counts was performed using reference gene primer amplification. The assay was immunoSEQ multiplex PCR, and TCRdb's table has in-frame clones only and misses some. V, J and clone size derive from that table, while D and trimming were established from the DNA sequence. The sample includes about 36,000 clones, 70% to 90% of them seen just once. Sequenced: peripheral blood. The chain carries TRBV5-6 and TRBJ2-3; possibly TRBD2 for D (5 bases). The clonotype comes from a human donor in a cohort sampled during active COVID-19. CDR3 nucleotides: TGTGCCAGCAGCTCTGGACTTGCTGGGTACGCAGATACGCAGTATTTT. Translating it yields CASSSGLAGYADTQYF.